This T cell receptor (beta chain) is from a study of blood T cell repertoires in COVID-19. Study overall: Acute and convalescent COVID-19 specimens originated in the United States, Italy and Spain. T cells, B-cell-depleted T cells, or PBMCs supplied cDNA or gDNA.

Source study methods: By means of reference gene primer amplification, nucleated cell counts were estimated. TCRdb's table, derived via immunoSEQ multiplex PCR, lists solely in-frame clones and lacks some. The V and J calls and clone size are taken from that table; D and trimming were inferred from the DNA. The table lists 190,000 or so clones, approximately 80% of them singletons. The sequenced material came from peripheral blood. This clonotype was obtained from a middle-aged man who had recovered from COVID-19.

The CDR3, as DNA: TGTGCCAGCAGCTTATACGGGAGGGACCACGAGCAGTACTTC. The encoded protein is CASSLYGRDHEQYF. J is TRBJ2-7 and V is TRBV11-3; 8 bases map to TRBD2. After removal of 2 bases from V and 5 bases from J, the junction contained 5 bases not matched to a gene. The CDR3 runs to 14 residues. The germline gives CDR1 SGHNT, CDR2 YENEEA.